Below are 8 T cell receptor beta chains sequenced from a single sample in a study of T cell responses to AZD1222 COVID-19 vaccine. Sequencing used immunoSEQ multiplex PCR; TCRdb keeps in-frame clones, though not all of them. The top ten clones hold 10% to 15% of a sample with over 120,000 clones, roughly 93% of them seen once. Sequencing was performed on peripheral blood, taken after recovery from COVID-19. The receptors were sampled from an adult who had recovered from COVID-19.

This clone has just one count. The chain couples TRBV29-1 to TRBJ2-1, with 8 bases lining up with TRBD1. The CDR3 totals 13 residues. CDR1 is SQVTM, CDR2 ANQGSEA, per germline. Here the CDR3 reads CSARGQGAVEQFF. The CDR3 nucleotides read TGCAGTGCCCGGGGGCAGGGGGCAGTTGAGCAGTTCTTC.

The genes are TRBV28 and TRBJ1-5; no firm D call. The CDR3 has 15 amino acids. The V end lost 2 bases, the J end lost 5 bases, and 13 bases lay between the germline ends. Germline CDR1 and CDR2: MDHEN and SYDVKM. CDR3 region: CASSLVAALDQPQHF. For the CDR3, the DNA is TGTGCCAGCAGTTTAGTAGCGGCCCTCGATCAGCCCCAGCATTTT.

The V gene is TRBV6-5, the J gene TRBJ1-6; tentative D call: TRBD1 (5 bases). CDR1 is MNHEY, CDR2 SVGAGI, per germline. There are 15 residues in the CDR3. Between the trimmed V and J ends, which lost 2 bases and 9 bases, there was a span of 14 bases. CDR3 protein: CASSYGQGNVSPLHF. CDR3 coding DNA: TGTGCCAGCAGTTACGGGCAGGGTAACGTTTCACCCCTCCACTTT.

This chain links TRBV4-1 with TRBJ1-6; 9 bases are a match to TRBD1. The length of the CDR3 is 15 residues. The germline CDR1 and CDR2 sequences are MGHRA and YSYEKL. V dropped 0 bases and J dropped 10; count of bases not matched to a gene: 4. CDR3 bases: TGCGCCAGCAGCCAAGAGGGACAGGGTGTGTCACCCCTCCACTTT. Protein sequence: CASSQEGQGVSPLHF.

The CDR3 DNA is TGTGCCAGCAGCTTGAACTCGGGCGGGGAAAAACTGTTTTTT. Protein product: CASSLNSGGEKLFF. The chain carries TRBV7-9 and TRBJ1-4, with D hard to call. Deletions cut 3 bases from V and 8 bases from J, with 13 bases between. Germline values: CDR1 SEHNR, CDR2 FQNEAQ (reference sequence). This CDR3 is built from 14 residues.

V is TRBV11-2 and J is TRBJ2-1; 9 bases agree with TRBD1. The CDR3 covers 16 residues. After removal of 1 base from V and 9 bases from J, the junction contained 10 bases not matched to a gene. Germline assignment: CDR1 SGHAT and CDR2 FQNNGV. CDR3 DNA sequence: TGTGCCAGCAGCTTAGGACCCGGGACAGGGTTTGCTGAGCAGTTCTTC. This encodes CASSLGPGTGFAEQFF.

This clone has a handful of counts. This chain connects TRBV27 to TRBJ2-5; 7 bases agree with TRBD1. The length of the CDR3 is 12 residues. Germline V gives CDR1 MNHEY, CDR2 SMNVEV (reference sequence). The ends lost 3 bases at V and 10 bases at J; junction bases unmatched: 5. CDR3 bases: TGTGCCAGCAGTTTCAGAGGGGGCTTCCAGTACTTC. This translates into CASSFRGGFQYF.

The chain carries TRBV27 and TRBJ2-7; tentatively, D is TRBD1 (6 bases). The CDR3 sequence is 15 residues long. V was shortened by 6 bases and J by 0 bases, with 15 bases between the two germline ends. CDR1 is MNHEY and CDR2 is SMNVEV in the germline V gene (reference sequence). CDR3 bases: TGTGCCAGCAGCCCCGGGACAACGAACTCCTACGAGCAGTACTTC. Its translation is CASSPGTTNSYEQYF.